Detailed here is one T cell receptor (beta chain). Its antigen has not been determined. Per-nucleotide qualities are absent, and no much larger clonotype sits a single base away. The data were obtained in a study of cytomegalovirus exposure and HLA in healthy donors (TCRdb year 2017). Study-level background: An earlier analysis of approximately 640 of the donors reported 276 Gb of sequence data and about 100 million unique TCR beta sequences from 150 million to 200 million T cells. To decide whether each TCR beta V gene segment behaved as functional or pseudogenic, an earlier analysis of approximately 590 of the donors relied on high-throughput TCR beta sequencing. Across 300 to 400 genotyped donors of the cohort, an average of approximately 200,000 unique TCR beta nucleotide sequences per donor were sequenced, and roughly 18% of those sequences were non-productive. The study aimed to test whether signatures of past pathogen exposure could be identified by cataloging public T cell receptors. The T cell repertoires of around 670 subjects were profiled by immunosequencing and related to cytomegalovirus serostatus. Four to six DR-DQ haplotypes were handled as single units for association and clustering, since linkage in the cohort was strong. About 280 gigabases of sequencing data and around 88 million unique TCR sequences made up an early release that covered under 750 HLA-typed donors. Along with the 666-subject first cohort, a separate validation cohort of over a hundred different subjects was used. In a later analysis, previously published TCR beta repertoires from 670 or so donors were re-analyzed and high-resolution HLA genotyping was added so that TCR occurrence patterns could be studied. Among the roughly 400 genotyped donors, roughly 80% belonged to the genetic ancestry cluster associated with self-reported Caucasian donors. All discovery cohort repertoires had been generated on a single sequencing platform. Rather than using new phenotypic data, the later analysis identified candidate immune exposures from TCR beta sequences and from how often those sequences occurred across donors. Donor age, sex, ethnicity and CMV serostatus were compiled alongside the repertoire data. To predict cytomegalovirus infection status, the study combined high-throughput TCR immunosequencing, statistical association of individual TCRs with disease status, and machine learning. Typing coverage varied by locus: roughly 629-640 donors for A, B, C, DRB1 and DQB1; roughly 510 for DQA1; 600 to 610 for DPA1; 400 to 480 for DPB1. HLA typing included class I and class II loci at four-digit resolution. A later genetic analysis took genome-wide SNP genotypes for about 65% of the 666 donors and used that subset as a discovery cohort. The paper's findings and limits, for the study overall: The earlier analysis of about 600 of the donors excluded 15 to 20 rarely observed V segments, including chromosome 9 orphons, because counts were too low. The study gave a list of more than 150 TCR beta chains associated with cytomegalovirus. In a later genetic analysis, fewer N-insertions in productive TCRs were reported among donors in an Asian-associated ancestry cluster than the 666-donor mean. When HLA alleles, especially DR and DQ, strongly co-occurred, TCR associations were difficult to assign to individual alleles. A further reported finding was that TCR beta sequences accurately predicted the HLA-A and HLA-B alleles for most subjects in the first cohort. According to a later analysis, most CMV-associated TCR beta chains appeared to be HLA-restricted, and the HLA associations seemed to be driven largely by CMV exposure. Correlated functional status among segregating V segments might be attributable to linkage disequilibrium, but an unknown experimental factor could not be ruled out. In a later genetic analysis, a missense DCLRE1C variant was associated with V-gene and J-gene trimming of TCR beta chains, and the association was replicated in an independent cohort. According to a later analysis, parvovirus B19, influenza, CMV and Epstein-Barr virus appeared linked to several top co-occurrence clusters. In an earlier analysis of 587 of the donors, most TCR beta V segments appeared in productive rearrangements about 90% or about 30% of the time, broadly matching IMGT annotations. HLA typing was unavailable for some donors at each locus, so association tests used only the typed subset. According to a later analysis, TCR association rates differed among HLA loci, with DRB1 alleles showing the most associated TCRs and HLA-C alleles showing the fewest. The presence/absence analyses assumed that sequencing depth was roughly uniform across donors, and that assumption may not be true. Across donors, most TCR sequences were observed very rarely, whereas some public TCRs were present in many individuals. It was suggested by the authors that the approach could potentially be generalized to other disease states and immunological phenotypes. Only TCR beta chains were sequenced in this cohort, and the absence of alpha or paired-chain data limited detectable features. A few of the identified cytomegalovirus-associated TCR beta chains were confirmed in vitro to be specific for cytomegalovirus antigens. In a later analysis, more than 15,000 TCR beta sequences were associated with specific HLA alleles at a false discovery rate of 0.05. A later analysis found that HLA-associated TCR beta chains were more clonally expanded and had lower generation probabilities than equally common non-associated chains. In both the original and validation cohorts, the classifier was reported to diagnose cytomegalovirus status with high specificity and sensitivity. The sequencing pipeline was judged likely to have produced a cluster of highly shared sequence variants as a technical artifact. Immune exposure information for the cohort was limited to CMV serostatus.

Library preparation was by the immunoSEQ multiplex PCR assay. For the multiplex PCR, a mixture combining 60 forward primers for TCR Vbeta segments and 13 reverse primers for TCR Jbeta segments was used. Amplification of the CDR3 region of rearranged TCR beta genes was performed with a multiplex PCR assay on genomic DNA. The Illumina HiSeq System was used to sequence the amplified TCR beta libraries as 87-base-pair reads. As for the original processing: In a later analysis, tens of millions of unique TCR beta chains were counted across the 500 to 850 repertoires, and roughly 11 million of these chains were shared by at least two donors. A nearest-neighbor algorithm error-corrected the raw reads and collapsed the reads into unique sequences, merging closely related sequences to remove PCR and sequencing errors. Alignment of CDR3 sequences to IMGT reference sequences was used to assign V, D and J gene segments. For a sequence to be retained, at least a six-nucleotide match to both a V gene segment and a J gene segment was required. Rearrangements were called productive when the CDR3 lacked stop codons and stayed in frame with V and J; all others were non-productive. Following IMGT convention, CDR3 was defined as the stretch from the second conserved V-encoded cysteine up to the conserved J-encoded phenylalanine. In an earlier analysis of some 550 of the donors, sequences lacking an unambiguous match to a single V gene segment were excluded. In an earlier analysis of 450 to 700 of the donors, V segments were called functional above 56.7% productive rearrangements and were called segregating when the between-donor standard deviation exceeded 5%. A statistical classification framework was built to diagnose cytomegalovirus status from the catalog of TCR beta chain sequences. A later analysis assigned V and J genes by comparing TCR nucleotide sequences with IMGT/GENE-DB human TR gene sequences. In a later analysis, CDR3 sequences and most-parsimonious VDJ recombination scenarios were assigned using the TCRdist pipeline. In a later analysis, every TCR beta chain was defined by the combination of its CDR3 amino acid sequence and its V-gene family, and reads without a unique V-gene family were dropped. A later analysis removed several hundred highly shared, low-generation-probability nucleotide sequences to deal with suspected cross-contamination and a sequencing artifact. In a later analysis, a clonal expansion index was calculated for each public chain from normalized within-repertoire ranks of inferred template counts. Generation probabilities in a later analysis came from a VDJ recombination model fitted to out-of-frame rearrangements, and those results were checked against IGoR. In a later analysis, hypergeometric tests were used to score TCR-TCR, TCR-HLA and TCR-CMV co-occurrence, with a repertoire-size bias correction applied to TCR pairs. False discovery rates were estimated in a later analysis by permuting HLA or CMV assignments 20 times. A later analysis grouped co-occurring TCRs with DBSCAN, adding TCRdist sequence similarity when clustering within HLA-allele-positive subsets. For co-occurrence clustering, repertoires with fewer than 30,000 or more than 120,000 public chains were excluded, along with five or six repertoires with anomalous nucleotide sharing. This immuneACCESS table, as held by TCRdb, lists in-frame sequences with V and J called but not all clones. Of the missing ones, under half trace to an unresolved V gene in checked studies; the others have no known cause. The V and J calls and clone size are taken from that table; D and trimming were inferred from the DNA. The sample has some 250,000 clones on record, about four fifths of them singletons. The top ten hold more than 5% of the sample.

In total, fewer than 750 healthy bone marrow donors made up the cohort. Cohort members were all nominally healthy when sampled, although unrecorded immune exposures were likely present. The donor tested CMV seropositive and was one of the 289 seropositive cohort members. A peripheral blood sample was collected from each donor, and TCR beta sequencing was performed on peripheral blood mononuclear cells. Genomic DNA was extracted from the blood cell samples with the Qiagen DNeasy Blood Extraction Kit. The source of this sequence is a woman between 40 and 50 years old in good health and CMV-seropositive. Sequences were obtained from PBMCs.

The CDR3 corresponds to CASSDISFSGELFF. In nucleotide form, the sequence is TGTGCCAGCAGTGATATATCCTTTTCCGGGGAGCTGTTTTTT. The chain is encoded by TRBV25-1 joined to TRBJ2-2, with the identity of the D gene unclear. V is reduced by 3 bases and J by 6 bases, leaving a spacing of 11 bases between them. According to the germline V gene, CDR1 reads MGHDK and CDR2 reads SYGVNS. The CDR3 spans 14 residues, from the cysteine through the phenylalanine. The DNA shown is the 42-base CDR3, in frame from base 1.